This T cell receptor beta chain was identified during a study of control samples from healthy donors and cancer patients. Clones were read by immunoSEQ multiplex PCR, and TCRdb kept only the in-frame ones, dropping some. The data show approximately 130,000 clones, about 83% seen once. Germline CDR1 and CDR2: MNHNY and SVGAGI (reference sequence). V lost 6 bases and J 7 bases, leaving 19 bases between the germline ends. The CDR3 covers 16 residues. The source of this sequence is a man aged 25-45 years in good health. This chain links TRBV6-6 with TRBJ1-6, with a tentative D call TRBD1 (6 bases). The source material was blood. The CDR3, as DNA: TGTGCCAGCAGCCCCACAGGGTCGCGTTCGAATTCACCCCTCCACTTT. Translation gives CASSPTGSRSNSPLHF.